This record looks at one T cell receptor beta chain sequence and its context. Germline is not matched at one junction end, which may reflect a read error. This CDR3 is built from 15 residues. The germline CDR1 and CDR2 sequences are LGHNA and YNFKEQ. Original data processing: From reference gene primer amplification, estimates of nucleated cell counts were derived. The protocol was immunoSEQ multiplex PCR, while the TCRdb copy is restricted to in-frame clones and leaves out a portion. V and J calls and clone size follow that table, whereas D and trimming were derived from the DNA. The sample lists fewer than 350,000 clones, around 86% seen once, with roughly 2.9% in the top ten. The entry originates in a study of blood T cell repertoires in COVID-19. On the study more broadly: Acute-phase and convalescent COVID-19 samples originated in the United States, Italy and Spain. Nucleic acid was either cDNA or gDNA, and it came from T cells, B-cell-depleted T cells, or PBMCs.

The specimen sequenced was peripheral blood. The receptor was isolated from a woman aged 55-70 years with active or convalescent COVID-19. V usage is TRBV4-2 and J usage is TRBJ1-1; possible D gene TRBD1, 5 bases. CDR3 amino acids: CVSSQDLGGWTEAFF. DNA of the CDR3: TGTGTCAGCAGCCAAGATCTCGGGGGGTGGACTGAAGCTTTCTTT.